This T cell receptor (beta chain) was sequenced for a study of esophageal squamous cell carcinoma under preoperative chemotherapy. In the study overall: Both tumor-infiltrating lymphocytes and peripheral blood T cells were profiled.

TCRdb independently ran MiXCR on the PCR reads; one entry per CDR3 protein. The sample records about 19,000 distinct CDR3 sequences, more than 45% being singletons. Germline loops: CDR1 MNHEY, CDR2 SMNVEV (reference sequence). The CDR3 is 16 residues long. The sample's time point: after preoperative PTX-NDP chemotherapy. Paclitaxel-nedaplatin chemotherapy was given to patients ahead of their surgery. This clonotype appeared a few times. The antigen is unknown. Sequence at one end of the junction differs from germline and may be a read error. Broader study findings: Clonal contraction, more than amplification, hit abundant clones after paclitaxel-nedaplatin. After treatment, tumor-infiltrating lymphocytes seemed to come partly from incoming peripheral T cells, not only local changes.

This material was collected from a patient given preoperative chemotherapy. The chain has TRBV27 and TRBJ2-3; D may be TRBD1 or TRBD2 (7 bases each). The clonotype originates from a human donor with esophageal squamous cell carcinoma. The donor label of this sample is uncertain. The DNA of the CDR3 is TGTGCCAGCAGTTTCAGGGGGGGGGGGGCGTCAGACACGCAGTATTTC. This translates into CASSFRGGGASDTQYF.